The clone carrying this T cell receptor beta chain was recorded once. The record originates from a study of shared clonotypes between healthy human individuals. CDR1 and CDR2 (germline): MNHEY, SMNVEV (reference sequence). The CDR3 contains 16 residues. The V segment lost 4 bases and the J segment 3 bases; nucleotides outside the gene matches: 9. Measured with immunoSEQ multiplex PCR; TCRdb has only the in-frame clones, and not every one. The sample shows about 2 million clones, less than 95% of them seen only once. CD45RO-negative cells were positively selected for CCR7, leaving out terminally differentiated effector memory CD45RA+ cells.

The sample taken for sequencing was naive CD8+ T cells sorted from blood. This chain joins TRBV27 and TRBJ2-1; 7 bases match TRBD1. The receptor was isolated from a young man in good health. CDR3 residues: CASSSYTGVGYNEQFF. The CDR3, as DNA: TGTGCCAGCAGTTCCTATACAGGGGTGGGCTACAATGAGCAGTTCTTC.